The 14 T cell receptor beta chains given below trace back to one sample, sequenced in a study of blood T cell repertoires in COVID-19. Produced via immunoSEQ multiplex PCR; TCRdb's table is partial and in-frame only. Of around 260,000 clones listed, more than 75% are singletons. Sample: peripheral blood. All receptors come from a woman in her forties or fifties with acute or convalescent COVID-19.

This clone was seen a handful of times. The rearrangement uses TRBV5-1 and TRBJ2-7, with 7 bases fitting TRBD1. V shed 4 bases and J 0 bases; nucleotides not matched to a gene: 7. Germline CDR1 reads SGHRS; CDR2 reads YFSETQ. The CDR3 length is 15 residues. DNA for the CDR3: TGCGCCAGCAGCAGACAGGGTGGGGTCTCCTACGAGCAGTACTTC. Translation: CASSRQGGVSYEQYF. The full variable domain, its missing parts supplied by reference TRBV5-1 and TRBJ2-7, is KAGVTQTPRYLIKTRGQQVTLSCSPISGHRSVSWYQQTPGQGLQFLFEYFSETQRNKGNFPGRFSGRQFSNSRSEMNVSTLELGDSALYLCASSRQGGVSYEQYFGPGTRLTVT.

V is TRBV5-4 and J is TRBJ2-7; possibly TRBD2 for D (5 bases). The germline V gene has CDR1 SGHNT and CDR2 YYREEE (reference sequence). The CDR3 runs 15 residues. V gave up 6 bases and J gave up 6 bases, with 22 bases separating them. CDR3 sequence reads: CASKSRETTPGEQYF. The CDR3 region has the DNA TGTGCCAGCAAGAGCCGGGAAACTACACCGGGCGAGCAGTACTTC.

The rearrangement links TRBV9 to TRBJ2-5; D unclear. Germline V gene sequence: CDR1 SGDLS, CDR2 YYNGEE. CDR3 size: 14 residues. The V gene lost 0 bases and the J gene lost 8 bases, with 14 bases spanning the gap. CDR3 amino acids: CASSVEASPVTQYF. For the CDR3, the DNA is TGTGCCAGCAGCGTAGAGGCTAGTCCCGTCACCCAGTACTTC.

This chain uses TRBV19 with TRBJ1-1; no clear D. The CDR3 is 13 residues long. Germline CDR1 reads LNHDA; CDR2 reads SQIVND (reference sequence). V was cut by 3 bases and J by 2 bases, with 7 bases left in between. For the CDR3, the DNA is TGTGCCAGTAGTATTGAGTACAACACTGAAGCTTTCTTT. It codes for CASSIEYNTEAFF.

This clone was seen a handful of times. The V and J genes are TRBV10-1 and TRBJ2-7; 7 bases line up with TRBD2. The V gene's germline CDR1 is WNHNN and CDR2 SYGVQD (reference sequence). The CDR3 is 17 residues long. Trimming removed 7 bases from V and 6 bases from J; junction bases left unmatched: 21. The CDR3 protein is CASTSWEGLLSLGEQYF. DNA of the CDR3: TGCGCCAGCACAAGCTGGGAGGGCCTTTTGTCACTCGGCGAGCAGTACTTC.

The V and J genes are TRBV28 and TRBJ2-7; 11 positions agree with TRBD1. Germline lookup yields CDR1 MDHEN and CDR2 SYDVKM. This CDR3 is built from 14 residues. Losses at the gene ends were 4 bases for V and 5 bases for J; bases not matched to a gene: 4. CDR3 region: CASSWGTGGNEQYF. As DNA, the CDR3 is TGTGCCAGCAGTTGGGGGACAGGGGGAAACGAGCAGTACTTC. Drawing the rest from reference TRBV28 and TRBJ2-7, the complete variable domain is DVKVTQSSRYLVKRTGEKVFLECVQDMDHENMFWYRQDPGLGLRLIYFSYDVKMKEKGDIPEGYSVSREKKERFSLILESASTNQTSMYLCASSWGTGGNEQYFGPGTRLTVT.

The DNA for the CDR3 is TGTGCCAGCAGCCACCCCCCCGTTAGCGGGAGGGCCTCTGGGGCCAACGTCCTGACTTTC. It yields the protein CASSHPPVSGRASGANVLTF. The rearrangement joins TRBV9 to TRBJ2-6; 11 nucleotides agree with TRBD2. The CDR3 has 20 residues. After removal of 4 bases from V and 0 bases from J, the junction contained 12 bases not matched to a gene. The germline CDR1 and CDR2 sequences are SGDLS and YYNGEE. Using reference TRBV9 and TRBJ2-6 for the parts outside the CDR3, the full variable domain is DSGVTQTPKHLITATGQRVTLRCSPRSGDLSVYWYQQSLDQGLQFLIQYYNGEERAKGNILERFSAQQFPDLHSELNLSSLELGDSALYFCASSHPPVSGRASGANVLTFGAGSRLTVL.

The CDR3, as DNA: TGTGCCACCAGTTTACAGGCCTCAACCGGGGAGCTGTTTTTT. Residues: CATSLQASTGELFF. V usage is TRBV24-1 and J usage is TRBJ2-2, with a weak D call TRBD1 (5 bases). V lost 6 bases and J lost 5, with 12 bases in between. Germline V gene sequence: CDR1 KGHDR, CDR2 SFDVKD. CDR3 size: 14 residues.

The chain uses TRBV7-3 and TRBJ2-5, with TRBD2 matching over 7 bases. CDR1 SGHTA and CDR2 FQGTGA come from the germline V gene. The CDR3 runs 16 residues. V shed 2 bases and J 1 base; nucleotides not matched to a gene: 7. The CDR3 DNA reads as TGTGCCAGCAGCTTACAAGGCGGGAGTCTCCAAGAGACCCAGTACTTC. This gives the protein CASSLQGGSLQETQYF. Full variable domain (remainder filled in from reference TRBV7-3 and TRBJ2-5): GAGVSQTPSNKVTEKGKYVELRCDPISGHTALYWYRQSLGQGPEFLIYFQGTGAADDSGLPNDRFFAVRPEGSVSTLKIQRTERGDSAVYLCASSLQGGSLQETQYFGPGTRLLVL.

The chain has TRBV18 and TRBJ2-5; 10 bases map to TRBD2. V lost 6 bases to trimming and J lost 3 bases; unmatched junction nucleotides: 13. Germline CDR1 is KGHSH and CDR2 is LQKENI. The CDR3 covers 17 residues. CDR3 coding DNA: TGTGCCAGCTCCCAGACGACCGGGACTAGCGCCAAAGAGACCCAGTACTTC. It is translated as CASSQTTGTSAKETQYF.

The gene calls are TRBV19 and TRBJ2-2; unclear D gene. V shed 3 bases and J shed 1 base, with 9 bases lying between them. The CDR3 has 15 amino acids. Germline CDR1 and CDR2: LNHDA and SQIVND (reference sequence). The CDR3 sequence is CASSMESWNTGELFF. The CDR3 coding sequence is TGTGCCAGTAGTATGGAGAGCTGGAACACCGGGGAGCTGTTTTTT. Together with reference TRBV19 and TRBJ2-2, the CDR3 gives the full variable domain: DGGITQSPKYLFRKEGQNVTLSCEQNLNHDAMYWYRQDPGQGLRLIYYSQIVNDFQKGDIAEGYSVSREKKESFPLTVTSAQKNPTAFYLCASSMESWNTGELFFGEGSRLTVL.

The chain combines TRBV9 with TRBJ2-1; D is possibly TRBD2 (7 bases). This CDR3 is 15 amino acids long. V shed 0 bases and J shed 4 bases, with 11 bases lying between them. The V gene's germline CDR1 is SGDLS and CDR2 YYNGEE. The CDR3 DNA reads TGTGCCAGCAGCGTAGAGGGGGGGTCATACAATGAGCAGTTCTTC. Residues: CASSVEGGSYNEQFF.

This clone was picked up one time. The V call is TRBV29-1, the J call TRBJ2-1; possible D gene TRBD2, 6 bases. This CDR3 is built from 16 residues. CDR1 is SQVTM and CDR2 is ANQGSEA in the germline V gene. The germline V and J ends were trimmed by 5 bases and 5 bases, with 22 bases remaining between them. The CDR3 is CSVRLQRAFSNNEQFF. The CDR3, as DNA: TGCAGCGTTAGGTTACAGCGGGCGTTCAGTAACAATGAGCAGTTCTTC.

This sequence joins TRBV30 and TRBJ2-7; D is uncertain. Per the germline V gene, CDR1 is GTSNPN and CDR2 is SVGIG (reference sequence). Trimming pared 2 bases from V and 0 bases from J, leaving 11 bases between. The CDR3 covers 14 residues. The CDR3 loop reads CAWSFGRSSYEQYF. The CDR3 nucleotides read TGTGCCTGGAGTTTTGGCAGAAGCTCCTACGAGCAGTACTTC.